The 8 T cell receptor beta chains listed next were all sequenced from one sample in a study of monozygotic twins with inflammatory bowel disease. Reprocessing the 5' RACE reads, TCRdb reports a single entry for every CDR3 protein and omits DNA. The listing records approximately 300,000 distinct CDR3 sequences. Sample: blood. Receptor source: a human donor with ulcerative colitis or Crohn's disease, or a healthy co-twin of an affected twin (not recorded which).

The rearrangement joins TRBV7-2 to TRBJ2-2; absent DNA, TCRdb's TRBD1 call cannot be checked. This CDR3 region has 16 residues. In germline, CDR1 is SGHTA, CDR2 FQGNSA. The CDR3 region is CASSFVETGITGELFF.

This chain connects TRBV6-5 to TRBJ2-7. The germline CDR1 and CDR2 sequences are MNHEY and SVGAGI. The CDR3 is 13 residues long. CDR3 loop: CASSPGSGYEQYF.

This chain links TRBV5-5 with TRBJ2-7; without DNA, the TCRdb call of TRBD1 cannot be checked. The CDR3 has 13 residues. Germline-derived CDR1 and CDR2 are SGHKS and YYEKEE (reference sequence). The CDR3 protein is CASSFWGGNEQYF.

This CDR3 is CASSFYSGTLKDEQYF. The chain has TRBV5-6 and TRBJ2-7; TCRdb designates TRBD2, a call that cannot be tested without DNA. The germline V gene encodes CDR1 SGHDT and CDR2 YYEEEE. This CDR3 comprises 16 residues.

Here the CDR3 reads CSATGGEYEQYF. This chain connects TRBV29-1 to TRBJ2-7; TCRdb's D gene call, TRBD1, goes unchecked for lack of DNA. This CDR3 comprises 12 residues. Germline V CDR1 and CDR2: SQVTM, ANQGSEA.

The chain joins TRBV7-9 to TRBJ1-2. Germline V gene lookup returns CDR1 SEHNR and CDR2 FQNEAQ (reference sequence). The CDR3 has 16 amino acids. The CDR3 protein is CASRDGGELTNYGYTF.

This chain links TRBV9 with TRBJ2-1. Germline CDR1 and CDR2: SGDLS and YYNGEE. This CDR3 spans 15 amino acids. CDR3 sequence: CASSVDKLFLGEQFF.

The J gene is TRBJ2-5, the V gene TRBV12-3 or TRBV12-4. The length of the CDR3 is 14 residues. The CDR3 is CASSLMAVQETQYF.